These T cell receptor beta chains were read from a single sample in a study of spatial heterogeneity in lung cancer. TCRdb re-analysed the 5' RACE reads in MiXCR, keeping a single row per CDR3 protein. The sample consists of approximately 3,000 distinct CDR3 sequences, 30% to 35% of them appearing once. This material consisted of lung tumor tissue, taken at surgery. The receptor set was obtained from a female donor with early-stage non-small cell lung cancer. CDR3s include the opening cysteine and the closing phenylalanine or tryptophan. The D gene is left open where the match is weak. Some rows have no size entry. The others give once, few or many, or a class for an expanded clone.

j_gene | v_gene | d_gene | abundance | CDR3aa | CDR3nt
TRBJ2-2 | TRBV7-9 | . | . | CASSLRQNTGELFF | TGTGCCAGCAGCTTACGACAGAACACCGGGGAGCTGTTTTTT
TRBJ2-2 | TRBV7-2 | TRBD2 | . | CASSLGVTSGSSTGELFF | TGTGCCAGCAGCTTAGGAGTGACTAGCGGGAGCTCCACCGGGGAGCTGTTTTTT
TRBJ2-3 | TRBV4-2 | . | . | CASSLLRADTQYF | TGTGCCAGCAGCCTCCTCCGAGCCGATACGCAGTATTTT
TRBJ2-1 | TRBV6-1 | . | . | CASRTYNEQFF | TGTGCCAGCCGGACCTACAATGAGCAGTTCTTC
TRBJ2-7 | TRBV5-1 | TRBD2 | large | CASSPPYSGSYEQYF | TGCGCCAGCAGCCCTCCTTATAGCGGGAGCTACGAGCAGTACTTC
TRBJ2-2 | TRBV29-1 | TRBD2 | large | CSWRGTTGELFF | TGCAGTTGGCGGGGGACCACCGGGGAGCTGTTTTTT
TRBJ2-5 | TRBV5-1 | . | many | CASSLVETQYF | TGCGCCAGCAGCTTGGTGGAGACCCAGTACTTC
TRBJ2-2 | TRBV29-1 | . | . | CSIGRENTGELFF | TGCAGCATTGGACGGGAGAACACCGGGGAGCTGTTTTTT
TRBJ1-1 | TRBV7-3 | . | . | CASSSQLGRDTEAFF | TGTGCCAGCAGCTCCCAGTTAGGTCGGGACACTGAAGCTTTCTTT
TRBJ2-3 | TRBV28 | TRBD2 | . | CASSFLPRLAGVADTQYF | TGTGCCAGCAGTTTTCTCCCTCGACTAGCGGGAGTCGCAGATACGCAGTATTTT
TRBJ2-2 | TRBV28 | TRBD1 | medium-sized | CASSQTRTGGTGELFF | TGTGCCAGCAGTCAAACTAGGACAGGAGGCACCGGGGAGCTGTTTTTT
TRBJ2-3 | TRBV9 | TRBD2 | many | CASTPTAGVDTQYF | TGTGCCAGCACCCCTACCGCGGGGGTAGATACGCAGTATTTT
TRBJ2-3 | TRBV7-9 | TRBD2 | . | CASSFTGGGDTQYF | TGTGCCAGCAGCTTCACGGGAGGAGGGGATACGCAGTATTTT
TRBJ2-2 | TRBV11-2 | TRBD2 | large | CASSPLAGGDTGELFF | TGTGCCAGCAGCCCATTAGCGGGAGGTGACACCGGGGAGCTGTTTTTT
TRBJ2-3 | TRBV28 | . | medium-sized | CASSPRPPGDPDTQYF | TGTGCCAGCAGTCCCCGTCCCCCGGGGGACCCAGATACGCAGTATTTT